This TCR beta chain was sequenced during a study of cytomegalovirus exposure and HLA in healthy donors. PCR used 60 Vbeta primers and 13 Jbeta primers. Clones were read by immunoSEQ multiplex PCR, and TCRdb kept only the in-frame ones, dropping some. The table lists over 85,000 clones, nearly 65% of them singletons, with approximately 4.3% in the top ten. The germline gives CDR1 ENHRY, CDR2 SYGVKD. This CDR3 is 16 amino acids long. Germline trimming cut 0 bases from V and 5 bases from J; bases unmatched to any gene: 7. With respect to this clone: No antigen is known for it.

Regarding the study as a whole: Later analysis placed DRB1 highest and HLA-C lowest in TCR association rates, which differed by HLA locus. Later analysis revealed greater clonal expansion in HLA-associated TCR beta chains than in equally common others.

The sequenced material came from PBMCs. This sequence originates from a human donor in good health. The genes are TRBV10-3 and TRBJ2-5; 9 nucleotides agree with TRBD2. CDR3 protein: CAISESPSGNGETQYF. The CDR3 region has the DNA TGTGCCATCAGTGAGTCGCCTAGCGGGAATGGGGAGACCCAGTACTTC.